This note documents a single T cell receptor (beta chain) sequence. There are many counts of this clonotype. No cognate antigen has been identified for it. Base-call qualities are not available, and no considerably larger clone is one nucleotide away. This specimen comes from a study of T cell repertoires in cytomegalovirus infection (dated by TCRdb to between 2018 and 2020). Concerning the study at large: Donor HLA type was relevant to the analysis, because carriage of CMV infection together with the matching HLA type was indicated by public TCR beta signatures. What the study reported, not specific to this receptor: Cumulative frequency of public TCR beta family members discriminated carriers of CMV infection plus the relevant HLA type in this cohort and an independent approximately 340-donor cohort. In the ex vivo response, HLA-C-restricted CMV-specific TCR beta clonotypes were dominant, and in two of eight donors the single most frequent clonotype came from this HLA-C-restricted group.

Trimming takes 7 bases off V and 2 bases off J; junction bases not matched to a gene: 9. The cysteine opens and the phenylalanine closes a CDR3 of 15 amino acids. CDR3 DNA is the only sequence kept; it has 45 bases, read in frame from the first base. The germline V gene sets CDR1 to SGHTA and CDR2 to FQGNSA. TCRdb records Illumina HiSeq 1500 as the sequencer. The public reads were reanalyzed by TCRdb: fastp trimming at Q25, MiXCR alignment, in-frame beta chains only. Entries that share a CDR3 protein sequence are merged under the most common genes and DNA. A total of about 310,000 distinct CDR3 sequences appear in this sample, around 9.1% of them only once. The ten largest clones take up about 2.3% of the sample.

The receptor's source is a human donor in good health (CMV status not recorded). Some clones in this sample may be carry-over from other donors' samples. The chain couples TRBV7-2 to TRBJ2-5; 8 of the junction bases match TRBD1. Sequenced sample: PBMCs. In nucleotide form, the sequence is TGTGCCAGCACCCCAGGGGGCGGAGGGCAAGAGACCCAGTACTTC. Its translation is CASTPGGGGQETQYF.